This is a list of T cell receptor beta chains from one sample in a study of T cell repertoires in cytomegalovirus infection. TCRdb reanalysed the reads using MiXCR and keeps one entry per CDR3 protein. The sample carries a few hundred thousand distinct CDR3 sequences, around two fifths recorded once. No antigens are known for them. Sequenced here: cultured PBMCs, sampled from culture after CMV antigen stimulation. These receptors all come from a human donor in good health (CMV status not recorded). Some clones in this sample may be carry-over from other donors' samples. The CDR3 runs from the conserved cysteine through the conserved F or W. The size of a clone is reported for some rows only, either as once, few or many, or as a class for expanded clones.

V gene	J gene	clone size	CDR3 protein
TRBV19	TRBJ1-5	few	CASSIIRDQPQHF
TRBV7-2	TRBJ2-1	few	CASSLVPGEGAGGGIEQFF
TRBV7-2	TRBJ2-3	many	CASSLRGQGATDTQYF
TRBV7-6	TRBJ2-2	.	CASSFPGTNTGELFF
TRBV7-2	TRBJ2-1	.	CASSSRDPTKQFF
TRBV7-6	TRBJ2-2	.	CASSLLTAPNTGELFF
TRBV28	TRBJ2-7	.	CASSLALGQLTYEQYF
TRBV6-8	TRBJ2-1	.	CASSYVGGGNEQFF
TRBV27	TRBJ2-5	.	CASSIGIGARTQYF
TRBV5-1	TRBJ1-1	.	CASSVPGDGNTEAFF
TRBV6-6	TRBJ1-5	.	CASSDRGISNQPQHF
TRBV12-3/TRBV12-4	TRBJ2-2	.	CASSFWTANTGELFF
TRBV7-9	TRBJ1-1	.	CASSSRDRARAEAFF
TRBV7-2	TRBJ2-3	.	CASSPLGKGGDTQYF
TRBV27	TRBJ2-1	.	CASSLRREGYEQFF
TRBV12-3/TRBV12-4	TRBJ2-5	.	CASRPRGAGRETQYF
TRBV4-3	TRBJ2-1	few	CASSQTFDNEQFF
TRBV7-3	TRBJ2-3	.	CAGSPSVSTDTQYF
TRBV2	TRBJ1-3	.	CASRGRGAGNTIYF
TRBV10-3	TRBJ1-2	.	CAISESSGVANYGYTF
TRBV7-6	TRBJ2-3	.	CASSFRGTSGGSTDTQYF
TRBV6-1	TRBJ2-7	few	CASSEAWGGASYEQYF
TRBV7-8	TRBJ2-1	.	CASSLSEAKVYEQFF
TRBV7-8	TRBJ2-3	few	CASSRGPIAGTQYF
TRBV5-5	TRBJ2-1	many	CASSLAHEQFF
TRBV25-1	TRBJ1-1	.	CASSDSGTGLGNTEAFF
TRBV4-2	TRBJ1-5	.	CASSQDRSRNQPQHF
TRBV7-2	TRBJ2-7	few	CASGQLSYEQYF
TRBV20-1	TRBJ1-4	.	CSARGRPKEKLFF
TRBV7-2	TRBJ2-1	many	CASSSSATPYNEQFF
TRBV7-2	TRBJ1-2	many	CASSQTGDYGYTF
TRBV6-2/TRBV6-3	TRBJ2-1	few	CASSPSVSYNEQFF
TRBV12-3/TRBV12-4	TRBJ2-3	.	CASASGVVLDTQYF
TRBV7-2	TRBJ2-1	.	CASSFGTGVAYNEQFF
TRBV4-3	TRBJ2-2	.	CASSQDHRLGELFF
TRBV15	TRBJ2-6	.	CATGADSSGANVLTF
TRBV7-2	TRBJ2-5	many	CASSGGGAGVETQYF
TRBV5-1	TRBJ2-1	.	CASSLDGGPYNEQFF
TRBV7-2	TRBJ2-5	few	CASSLGQGAETQYF
TRBV12-3/TRBV12-4	TRBJ2-7	.	CASSSVRGGRQYEQYF
TRBV11-2	TRBJ2-5	few	CASSLPYRTSGRRQETQYF
TRBV7-8	TRBJ2-7	few	CASSGFRVLEQYF
TRBV7-4	TRBJ1-1	.	CASSLAPTPTEAFF
TRBV12-3/TRBV12-4	TRBJ1-1	.	CASNYGAPTEAFF
TRBV5-4	TRBJ2-3	.	CASRRTILAGGADTQYF
TRBV7-2	TRBJ2-1	few	CASSLVASGGSNEQFF
TRBV28	TRBJ1-2	.	CASSTGTARPNYGYTF
TRBV4-3	TRBJ1-2	.	CASSQEAVRLNYGYTF
TRBV11-3	TRBJ1-1	few	CASSLFIGDRNTEAFF
TRBV7-2	TRBJ2-1	.	CASSFPRFGAGQTSSYNEQFF
TRBV19	TRBJ2-1	.	CASSYTSGGINEQFF
TRBV5-4	TRBJ1-1	few	CASSRRDRSTEAFF
TRBV5-6	TRBJ2-7	.	CASSDRGRAYEQYF
TRBV4-1	TRBJ1-5	.	CASSLSDSTSNQPQHF
TRBV12-3/TRBV12-4	TRBJ1-2	few	CASSRQIRRGYTF
TRBV6-1	TRBJ2-2	few	CASSYGPPGELFF
TRBV6-2/TRBV6-3	TRBJ2-1	once	CASSPPAGPFGNEQFF
TRBV7-2	TRBJ2-3	many	CASSPFPRGSSSTDTQYF
TRBV7-2	TRBJ2-6	few	CASSSLEGSGANVLTF
TRBV7-8	TRBJ2-2	few	CASSPPEGELFF